This T cell receptor (beta chain) comes out of a study of beta chain features in type 1 diabetes. Of the isolated RNA, all was reverse transcribed, and so the sequenced material was expressed TCRB transcripts. Repertoires were generated with immunoSEQ multiplex PCR, while TCRdb's copy carries only in-frame clones and drops some. The sample contains 250,000 or so clones, around 65% of which appear only once. The CDR3 is made up of 15 amino acids. From germline, CDR1 is KGHSH and CDR2 LQKENI. The ends were cut back, 4 bases at V and 1 base at J, with 12 bases in the middle. Worth noting for this clone: Its specificity is not known.

A single heparinised draw of about 100 mL on average was taken per donor. Sort purity for all populations was recorded as exceeding 98%. Study conclusions and caveats: Compared to healthy donors, patients appeared to have naive, central memory and Treg TCRB repertoires that were more alike. A moderate, significant TCRB CDR3 shortening appeared in type 1 diabetes across four CD4+ subsets.

The sequenced sample was naive CD4+ T cells from blood. The origin of this receptor is a young man in good health. V and J are TRBV18 and TRBJ2-3; D is uncertain. Here the CDR3 DNA reads TGTGCCAGCTCACGAGGTGCGGAGCGCACAGATACGCAGTATTTT. Protein product: CASSRGAERTDTQYF. Filled out from reference TRBV18 and TRBJ2-3, the complete variable domain reads NAGVMQNPRHLVRRRGQEARLRCSPMKGHSHVYWYRQLPEEGLKFMVYLQKENIIDESGMPKERFSAEFPKEGPSILRIQQVVRGDSAAYFCASSRGAERTDTQYFGPGTRLTVL.